In its sample, the clone carrying this TCR beta chain was seen once. Antigen unknown. Assay used: immunoSEQ multiplex PCR; TCRdb lists only in-frame clones, some missing. The repertoire holds over 2,000,000 clones, with 93% as singletons. The data derive from a study of shared clonotypes between healthy human individuals. Study results and caveats: It was observed that roughly 5.4% of naive CD4 clonotypes were shared across a handful of donors.

Terminally differentiated effector memory CD45RA+ cells were excluded from the naive CD8 cells, which were CD45RO-negative and positively selected for CCR7. The receptor was derived from a man aged 18 to 30 in good health. Some clones in this sample may be carry-over from other donors' samples. Sequenced material: naive CD8+ T cells from PBMCs.

Here the CDR3 DNA reads TGTGCCAGCAGCCTCGGGACGTGGGGTCAGCCCCAGCATTTT. It yields the protein CASSLGTWGQPQHF. The chain uses TRBV5-5 and TRBJ1-5, with D tentatively TRBD1 (5 bases). CDR1 SGHKS and CDR2 YYEKEE come from the germline V gene (reference sequence). The CDR3 covers 14 residues. V dropped 4 bases and J dropped 6 bases, with 14 bases sitting between them.